This T cell receptor beta chain was captured by sequencing in a study of blood T cell repertoires in COVID-19. Under the authors' procedure: From reference gene primer amplification, estimates of nucleated cell counts were derived. The method was immunoSEQ multiplex PCR; TCRdb's version includes in-frame clones alone and lacks a portion of them. That table furnishes V, J and clone size, whereas the DNA furnished D and trimming. The table records hundreds of thousands of clones, 75% to 90% of them present only once. This clone appeared a single time. The V gene's germline CDR1 is LGHDT and CDR2 YNNKEL (reference sequence). Deletions cut 5 bases from V and 0 bases from J, with 11 bases between. This CDR3 is built from 15 residues.

Specimen: PBMCs or T cells enriched from blood (not recorded which). V gene TRBV3-1 (or the pseudogene TRBV3-2) combines with J gene TRBJ1-5; D is ambiguous. This TCR was sampled from a man in his forties who had recovered from COVID-19. The CDR3 here is CASSARGNSNQPQHF. The CDR3 nucleotides read TGTGCCAGCAGCGCGCGGGGTAATAGCAATCAGCCCCAGCATTTT.